The 24 T cell receptor beta chains below come from one sample, sequenced in a study of control samples from healthy donors and cancer patients. Clones were read by immunoSEQ multiplex PCR, and TCRdb kept only the in-frame ones, dropping some. There are about 14,000 clones in the sample; around 77% occur only once, and over 15% lies in the top ten. The sequenced material came from formalin-fixed, paraffin-embedded tissue. Receptors were obtained from a female donor with lung cancer.

The table lists this clone with a few counts. The rearrangement links TRBV30 to TRBJ1-3; 7 bases agree with TRBD1. V shed 7 bases and J 3 bases; nucleotides not matched to a gene: 12. Germline CDR1 reads GTSNPN; CDR2 reads SVGIG (reference sequence). The CDR3 loop spans 15 amino acids. Here the CDR3 DNA reads TGTGCCTCCTCACCGGGACAGCTCCGTGGAAACACCATATATTTT. Protein: CASSPGQLRGNTIYF.

This chain connects TRBV15 to TRBJ2-3, with D unclear. The germline gives CDR1 LNHNV, CDR2 YYDKDF (reference sequence). This CDR3 region has 11 residues. Trimming removed 5 bases from V and 3 bases from J, with 3 bases in between. DNA for the CDR3: TGTGCCACCAGCTTTACAGATACGCAGTATTTT. Its translation is CATSFTDTQYF.

In its sample, this clone was seen once. The chain combines TRBV7-2 with TRBJ1-1, with TRBD1 as a possible D gene (5 bases). V was trimmed by 2 bases and J by 5 bases, leaving 12 bases between them. The CDR3 is 14 residues long. Germline V CDR1 and CDR2: SGHTA, FQGNSA. The CDR3 region has the DNA TGTGCCAGCAGCTTAATGTCTAGGGGTACTGAAGCTTTCTTT. Translating gives CASSLMSRGTEAFF. Based on the CDR3 plus reference TRBV7-2 and TRBJ1-1, the full variable domain is GAGVSQSPSNKVTEKGKDVELRCDPISGHTALYWYRQSLGQGLEFLIYFQGNSAPDKSGLPSDRFSAERTGGSVSTLTIQRTQQEDSAVYLCASSLMSRGTEAFFGQGTRLTVV.

This clone has a handful of counts. This chain joins TRBV7-2 and TRBJ1-2; possible D gene TRBD1, 6 bases. The CDR3 is 17 amino acids. Germline CDR1 SGHTA, CDR2 FQGNSA. V was trimmed by 2 bases and J by 0 bases, leaving 16 bases between them. For the CDR3, the DNA is TGTGCCAGCAGCTTAACCCCCGGGACACTAACTAACTATGGCTACACCTTC. Protein sequence: CASSLTPGTLTNYGYTF.

The sample holds one count of this clone. This chain links TRBV5-1 with TRBJ2-5; unclear D gene. Germline V CDR1 and CDR2: SGHRS, YFSETQ. V lost 1 base, J lost 4 bases, and 8 bases lay in between. There are 13 residues in the CDR3. The CDR3, as DNA: TGCGCCAGCAGCTTGTTAGTTTCAGAGACCCAGTACTTC. Amino acid sequence: CASSLLVSETQYF.

The chain employs TRBV11-1 and TRBJ2-7; TRBD1 might be the D (6 bases). Trimming stripped 2 bases from V and 2 bases from J, with 13 bases between. The CDR3 spans 15 residues. CDR1 and CDR2 from the germline V gene are SGHAT and FQDESV (reference sequence). CDR3 in amino acids: CASSLPPRQAYEQYF. Here the CDR3 DNA reads TGTGCCAGCAGCTTACCTCCCAGACAGGCCTACGAGCAGTACTTC.

This clone came up a few times. The genes are TRBV7-6 and TRBJ2-5; D possibly uses TRBD1 or TRBD2 (5 bases each). CDR1 SGHVS and CDR2 FNYEAQ come from the germline V gene. V was clipped by 5 bases and J by 1 base, with 11 bases between them. There are 14 residues in the CDR3. The CDR3 coding sequence is TGTGCCAGCAGCCCGACGGGGACCCAAGAGACCCAGTACTTC. It codes for CASSPTGTQETQYF.

The genes are TRBV9 and TRBJ2-3; D gene unclear. V shed 0 bases and J shed 5 bases, with 10 bases lying between them. The CDR3 is made up of 14 amino acids. Per the germline V gene, CDR1 is SGDLS and CDR2 is YYNGEE. The CDR3 DNA sequence: TGTGCCAGCAGCGTAGCCGGAGATCTAGATACGCAGTATTTT. It encodes CASSVAGDLDTQYF.

V gene TRBV27 combines with J gene TRBJ1-4; perhaps TRBD1 as D (5 bases). The V gene's germline CDR1 is MNHEY and CDR2 SMNVEV (reference sequence). The CDR3 spans 15 residues. V lost 4 bases, J lost 4 bases, and 13 bases lay in between. The CDR3 sequence is CASSSGWGFNEKLFF. The CDR3, as DNA: TGTGCCAGCAGTTCAGGCTGGGGGTTTAATGAAAAACTGTTTTTT.

Only a few counts were recorded for this clone. This CDR3 reads CASSFLTTGRSGNTIYF. Here the CDR3 DNA reads TGTGCCAGCAGTTTTCTCACGACAGGCCGATCTGGAAACACCATATATTTT. This rearrangement joins TRBV6-2 or TRBV6-3 to TRBJ1-3, with D perhaps TRBD1 (6 bases). The CDR3 has 17 amino acids. V was pared by 4 bases and J by 1 base, with 17 bases between. In germline, CDR1 is MNHEY, CDR2 SVGEGT.

This clone occurred a few times. CDR3 sequence: CASSFSGRANTGELFF. The DNA for the CDR3 is TGTGCCAGCAGCTTTAGCGGGAGGGCGAACACCGGGGAGCTGTTTTTT. The V and J genes are TRBV7-6 and TRBJ2-2, with TRBD2 matching over 11 bases. The CDR3 loop spans 16 amino acids. V lost 3 bases to trimming and J lost 0 bases; unmatched junction nucleotides: 0. CDR1 is SGHVS and CDR2 is FNYEAQ in the germline V gene. Supplemented by reference TRBV7-6 and TRBJ2-2, the full variable domain reads GAGVSQSPRYKVTKRGQDVALRCDPISGHVSLYWYRQALGQGPEFLTYFNYEAQQDKSGLPNDRFSAERPEGSISTLTIQRTEQRDSAMYRCASSFSGRANTGELFFGEGSRLTVL.

The V call is TRBV4-3, the J call TRBJ2-7; D gene unclear. The V gene lost 0 bases and the J gene lost 2 bases, with 20 bases spanning the gap. This CDR3 has 18 residues. Germline CDR1 and CDR2: LGHNA and YSLEER. The CDR3: CASSQDPVGSGTTYEQYF. The DNA for the CDR3 is TGCGCCAGCAGCCAAGACCCAGTCGGGTCTGGAACCACCTACGAGCAGTACTTC.

The chain employs TRBV2 and TRBJ2-2, with D maybe TRBD2 (5 bases). Per the germline V gene, CDR1 is SNHLY and CDR2 is FYNNEI. V was clipped by 1 base and J by 6 bases, with 15 bases between them. The CDR3 totals 16 residues. This CDR3 reads CASSEEVLGRAGELFF. The CDR3 coding sequence is TGTGCCAGCAGTGAAGAAGTACTAGGTCGGGCCGGGGAGCTGTTTTTT.

The V gene is TRBV4-3, the J gene TRBJ2-2, with D possibly being TRBD2 (7 bases). The CDR3 totals 18 residues. V gave up 0 bases and J gave up 2 bases, with 16 bases separating them. Germline V gene lookup returns CDR1 LGHNA and CDR2 YSLEER. In nucleotides, the CDR3 is TGCGCCAGCAGCCAAGATCATTTGGGAGGGGGAAACACCGGGGAGCTGTTTTTT. Protein product: CASSQDHLGGGNTGELFF.

The chain couples TRBV14 to TRBJ2-5; 15 bases are shared with TRBD2. Losses at the gene ends were 4 bases for V and 5 bases for J; bases not matched to a gene: 11. The CDR3 sequence is 18 residues long. Germline values: CDR1 SGHDN, CDR2 FVKESK. The CDR3 DNA reads as TGTGCCAGCAGCCCCTGGACTAGCGGGAGGGCCCTCTCGGAGACCCAGTACTTC. Its protein is CASSPWTSGRALSETQYF.

This chain joins TRBV12-5 and TRBJ1-4; a weak D match, TRBD1 (6 bases). This CDR3 has 17 residues. CDR1 is LGHNT and CDR2 is FRNRAP in the germline V gene. V was pared by 5 bases and J by 0 bases, with 16 bases between. CDR3 sequence: CASGLTGSFPTNEKLFF. DNA of the CDR3: TGTGCTAGTGGTCTCACAGGGTCCTTTCCAACTAATGAAAAACTGTTTTTT. Drawing the rest from reference TRBV12-5 and TRBJ1-4, the complete variable domain is DARVTQTPRHKVTEMGQEVTMRCQPILGHNTVFWYRQTMMQGLELLAYFRNRAPLDDSGMPKDRFSAEMPDATLATLKIQPSEPRDSAVYFCASGLTGSFPTNEKLFFGSGTQLSVL.

The chain employs TRBV7-2 and TRBJ2-4; D possibly matches TRBD1 or TRBD2 (5 bases each). The CDR3 covers 15 residues. V was clipped by 4 bases and J by 8 bases, with 18 bases between them. CDR1 is SGHTA and CDR2 is FQGNSA in the germline V gene. The CDR3 DNA sequence: TGTGCCAGCAGCTCGTTCCCCGGACTGGGGGACATTCAGTACTTC. This sequence encodes CASSSFPGLGDIQYF.

This clone was recorded only once. The rearrangement links TRBV6-5 to TRBJ1-1; 8 bases are shared with TRBD1. Losses at the gene ends were 10 bases for V and 1 base for J; bases not matched to a gene: 8. Germline V gives CDR1 MNHEY, CDR2 SVGAGI. The CDR3 consists of 14 residues. As DNA, the CDR3 is TGTGCCACCAAGACCGGACAGGGGAACACTGAAGCTTTCTTT. Its translation: CATKTGQGNTEAFF.

V usage is TRBV27 and J usage is TRBJ2-2, with TRBD2 identical over 8 bases. The V and J ends lost 5 bases and 0 bases, in that order; junction bases with no gene match: 5. Germline assignment: CDR1 MNHEY and CDR2 SMNVEV (reference sequence). The CDR3 runs 16 residues. CDR3 nucleotide sequence: TGTGCCAGCAGTCTGACTAGCGACGCGAACACCGGGGAGCTGTTTTTT. Translated, it gives CASSLTSDANTGELFF.

This clone has only a few counts. The gene calls are TRBV7-2 and TRBJ2-7; D possibly corresponds to TRBD2 (5 bases). Germline V gives CDR1 SGHTA, CDR2 FQGNSA. Trimming removed 5 bases from V and 6 bases from J, with 17 bases in between. CDR3 length equals 14 residues. CDR3 nucleotides: TGTGCCAGCAGCGAAACTCGGAGGCTCAGCGAGCAGTACTTC. This gives the protein CASSETRRLSEQYF.

The V gene is TRBV5-1, the J gene TRBJ2-3, with a tentative D call TRBD1 (5 bases). Germline CDR1 SGHRS, CDR2 YFSETQ. V lost 0 bases, J lost 5 bases, and 10 bases lay in between. The CDR3 has 14 residues. Here the CDR3 DNA reads TGCGCCAGCAGCTTGGAGACAGCAGGAGATACGCAGTATTTT. It codes for CASSLETAGDTQYF.

V and J are TRBV6-4 and TRBJ2-2, with 7 bases that match TRBD1. The CDR3 spans 15 residues. Germline lookup yields CDR1 MRHNA and CDR2 SNTAGT. The V segment lost 2 bases and the J segment 4 bases; nucleotides outside the gene matches: 4. The CDR3 region has the DNA TGTGCCAGCAGTGACGCCTCAGGGGGCACCGGGGAGCTGTTTTTT. Protein sequence: CASSDASGGTGELFF.

The rearrangement joins TRBV25-1 to TRBJ2-1; 7 bases match TRBD2. This CDR3 is built from 15 residues. Trimming took 6 bases from V and 0 from J; bases not matched to a gene: 5. Germline V lookup: CDR1 MGHDK, CDR2 SYGVNS. CDR3 DNA sequence: TGTGCCAGCAGAACCGGGGGGAGCTCCTACAATGAGCAGTTCTTC. Its translation is CASRTGGSSYNEQFF.

The CDR3 nucleotides are TGCGCCAGCAGCCAAGATAAGGCGGCAGGTTACTCTGGGGCCAACGTCCTGACTTTC. It is translated as CASSQDKAAGYSGANVLTF. The gene calls are TRBV4-1 and TRBJ2-6; D remains unclear. Trimming took 0 bases from V and 0 from J, leaving 15 bases between them. This CDR3 is built from 19 residues. Per germline, CDR1 MGHRA and CDR2 YSYEKL.